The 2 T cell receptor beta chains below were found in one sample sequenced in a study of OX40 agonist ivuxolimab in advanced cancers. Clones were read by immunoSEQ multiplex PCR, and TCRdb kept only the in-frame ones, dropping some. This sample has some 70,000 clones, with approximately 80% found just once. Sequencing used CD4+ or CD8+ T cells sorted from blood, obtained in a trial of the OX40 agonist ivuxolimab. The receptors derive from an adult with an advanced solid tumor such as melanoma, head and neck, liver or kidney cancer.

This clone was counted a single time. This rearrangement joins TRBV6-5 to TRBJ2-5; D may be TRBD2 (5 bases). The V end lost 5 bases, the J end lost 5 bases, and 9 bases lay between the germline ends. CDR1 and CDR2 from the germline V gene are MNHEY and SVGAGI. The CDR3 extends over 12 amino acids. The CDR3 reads CASSTSGETQYF. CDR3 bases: TGTGCCAGCAGTACTAGTGGTGAGACCCAGTACTTC.

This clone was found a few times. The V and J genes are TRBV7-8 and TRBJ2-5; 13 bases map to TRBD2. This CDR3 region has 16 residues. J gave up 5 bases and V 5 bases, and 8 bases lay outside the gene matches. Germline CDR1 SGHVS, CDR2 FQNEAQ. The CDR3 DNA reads TGTGCCAGCAGCAAGACTAGCGGGGGGCCCTGGGAGACCCAGTACTTC. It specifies CASSKTSGGPWETQYF.